This is a list of T cell receptor beta chains from one sample in a study of blood T cell repertoires in COVID-19. The method was immunoSEQ multiplex PCR; TCRdb's version includes in-frame clones alone and lacks a portion of them. The sample contains around 140,000 clones, approximately 83% of which appear only once. Sequences were obtained from peripheral blood. Receptors were obtained from a human donor in a cohort sampled during active COVID-19. Both conserved end residues are part of each CDR3. Each record gives: J gene, clone size, D gene, V gene, CDR3 DNA, CDR3 protein. D genes are given only for firm matches. Size is stated for part of the rows, as once, few or many counts, or as a class when the clone is expanded.

j_call: TRBJ1-1
clone_size: .
d_call: .
v_call: TRBV19
cdr3_nt: TGTGCCAGCGCGGGGGCTATTGAAGCTTTCTTT
cdr3_aa: CASAGAIEAFF

j_call: TRBJ1-5
clone_size: .
d_call: TRBD1
v_call: TRBV25-1
cdr3_nt: TGTGCCAGCAGTAAGACAGGGGATCAGCCCCAGCATTTT
cdr3_aa: CASSKTGDQPQHF

j_call: TRBJ2-5
clone_size: .
d_call: TRBD1
v_call: TRBV5-1
cdr3_nt: TGCGCCAGTGGAACTGGGCCAATGCGGACAGGAGTCAAAGAGACCCAGTACTTC
cdr3_aa: CASGTGPMRTGVKETQYF

j_call: TRBJ1-2
clone_size: .
d_call: .
v_call: TRBV5-8
cdr3_nt: TGTGCCAGCAGCTTGGTGGGGCGCAACTATGGCTACACCTTC
cdr3_aa: CASSLVGRNYGYTF

j_call: TRBJ2-7
clone_size: .
d_call: .
v_call: TRBV28
cdr3_nt: TGTGCCAGCAGTTCACTGACAGGTTCCTACGAGCAGTACTTC
cdr3_aa: CASSSLTGSYEQYF

j_call: TRBJ1-2
clone_size: .
d_call: .
v_call: TRBV2
cdr3_nt: TGTGCCAGCATCCGTGACCAGGGGCGCGTTAATGGCTACACCTTC
cdr3_aa: CASIRDQGRVNGYTF

j_call: TRBJ2-2
clone_size: .
d_call: TRBD1
v_call: TRBV2
cdr3_nt: TGTGCCAGCATCCCAGACAGGGAGAACACCGGGGAGCTGTTTTTT
cdr3_aa: CASIPDRENTGELFF

j_call: TRBJ2-3
clone_size: .
d_call: TRBD2
v_call: TRBV4-2
cdr3_nt: TGTGCCAGCAGCCAATATACGGGAGGTTCATCGAATACGCAGTATTTT
cdr3_aa: CASSQYTGGSSNTQYF

j_call: TRBJ1-1
clone_size: .
d_call: .
v_call: TRBV25-1
cdr3_nt: TGTGCCAGCACACCCGGGACGGTGGCGGGGGAAGCTTTCTTT
cdr3_aa: CASTPGTVAGEAFF

j_call: TRBJ2-2
clone_size: .
d_call: TRBD2
v_call: TRBV6-5
cdr3_nt: TGTGCCAGCAGTTACACGGGGGGCACCGGGGAGCTGTTTTTT
cdr3_aa: CASSYTGGTGELFF

j_call: TRBJ2-7
clone_size: .
d_call: .
v_call: TRBV28
cdr3_nt: TGTGCCAGCAGCCCGACTACTTTCTACGAGCAGTACTTC
cdr3_aa: CASSPTTFYEQYF

j_call: TRBJ1-2
clone_size: .
d_call: TRBD1
v_call: TRBV18
cdr3_nt: TGTGCCAGCTCACCAGGGGGACAGGGGAACTATGGCTACACCTTC
cdr3_aa: CASSPGGQGNYGYTF

j_call: TRBJ2-7
clone_size: .
d_call: .
v_call: TRBV18
cdr3_nt: TGTGCCAGCTCACCAAGGGGGATAGGCTCCGAGCCCGAGCAGTACTTC
cdr3_aa: CASSPRGIGSEPEQYF

j_call: TRBJ1-4
clone_size: .
d_call: TRBD1
v_call: TRBV6-5
cdr3_nt: TGTGCCAGCACCCTGACAGGGAAGGATGAAAAACTGTTTTTT
cdr3_aa: CASTLTGKDEKLFF

j_call: TRBJ2-1
clone_size: .
d_call: TRBD2
v_call: TRBV3-1/TRBV3-2
cdr3_nt: TGTGCCAGCACCCGTCAGGCGGGGGGGGATGAGCAGTTCTTC
cdr3_aa: CASTRQAGGDEQFF

j_call: TRBJ2-2
clone_size: .
d_call: TRBD2
v_call: TRBV19
cdr3_nt: TGTGCCAGTAGTCCTGGGACTAGCGGGAGAGGATCCAACCCCGGGGAGCTGTTTTTT
cdr3_aa: CASSPGTSGRGSNPGELFF

j_call: TRBJ2-7
clone_size: .
d_call: .
v_call: TRBV19
cdr3_nt: TGTGCCAGTAGTGCAGACGGTAGACTCTACGAGCAGTACTTC
cdr3_aa: CASSADGRLYEQYF

j_call: TRBJ2-3
clone_size: .
d_call: TRBD1
v_call: TRBV19
cdr3_nt: TGTGCCAGTAGTATAGTTATGACTGCAACAGGGGTTCCTAGCACAGATACGCAGTATTTT
cdr3_aa: CASSIVMTATGVPSTDTQYF

j_call: TRBJ2-7
clone_size: .
d_call: .
v_call: TRBV4-3
cdr3_nt: TGCGCCAGCAGCCAAGATATTAGCGCCTTCTACGAGCAGTACTTC
cdr3_aa: CASSQDISAFYEQYF

j_call: TRBJ2-1
clone_size: .
d_call: .
v_call: TRBV7-2
cdr3_nt: TGTGCCAGCAGCTGGAACCAGGGCTCCTACAATGAGCAGTTCTTC
cdr3_aa: CASSWNQGSYNEQFF

j_call: TRBJ2-5
clone_size: .
d_call: TRBD1
v_call: TRBV6-6
cdr3_nt: TGTGCCAGTTTGGGTCGTCAGGGGGCGCGGGAGACCCAGTACTTC
cdr3_aa: CASLGRQGARETQYF

j_call: TRBJ2-2
clone_size: .
d_call: .
v_call: TRBV7-2
cdr3_nt: TGTGCCAGCAGCCGTTGGGGCACTGAAACCACCGGGGAGCTGTTTTTT
cdr3_aa: CASSRWGTETTGELFF

j_call: TRBJ2-5
clone_size: .
d_call: TRBD2
v_call: TRBV29-1
cdr3_nt: TGCAGCGTTGACGGATCTAGCGGGCAAGAGACCCAGTACTTC
cdr3_aa: CSVDGSSGQETQYF

j_call: TRBJ2-1
clone_size: .
d_call: .
v_call: TRBV5-1
cdr3_nt: TGCGCCAGCAGCTTGGGAACTCGGGAGCAGTTCTTC
cdr3_aa: CASSLGTREQFF

j_call: TRBJ2-1
clone_size: .
d_call: .
v_call: TRBV4-1
cdr3_nt: TGCGCCAGCAGGCAAGGAGGCGGTATCTCCTACAATGAGCAGTTCTTC
cdr3_aa: CASRQGGGISYNEQFF

j_call: TRBJ2-2
clone_size: .
d_call: .
v_call: TRBV11-2
cdr3_nt: TGTGCCAGCAGCTTAGGCGGAACGAACACCGGGGAGCTGTTTTTT
cdr3_aa: CASSLGGTNTGELFF

j_call: TRBJ2-7
clone_size: .
d_call: TRBD2
v_call: TRBV2
cdr3_nt: TGTGCCAGCAGTGCCCTGAAGTTAGCGGGGTTTTCCTACGAGCAGTACTTC
cdr3_aa: CASSALKLAGFSYEQYF

j_call: TRBJ1-5
clone_size: once
d_call: TRBD1
v_call: TRBV28
cdr3_nt: TGTGCCAGCCTCCCCGGGACAGGGGGCAATCAGCCCCAGCATTTT
cdr3_aa: CASLPGTGGNQPQHF

j_call: TRBJ2-5
clone_size: .
d_call: .
v_call: TRBV6-6
cdr3_nt: TGTGCCAGCAGTTTTACTACCTCAGAGACCCAGTACTTC
cdr3_aa: CASSFTTSETQYF

j_call: TRBJ2-3
clone_size: .
d_call: TRBD2
v_call: TRBV19
cdr3_nt: TGTGCCAGTAGTCCCGGACTAGCGGGATTCACAGATACGCAGTATTTT
cdr3_aa: CASSPGLAGFTDTQYF

j_call: TRBJ2-2
clone_size: .
d_call: .
v_call: TRBV9
cdr3_nt: TGTGCCAGCAGCGCCCAGGGGGGTGGGGACACCGGGGAGCTGTTTTTT
cdr3_aa: CASSAQGGGDTGELFF

j_call: TRBJ2-1
clone_size: once
d_call: .
v_call: TRBV19
cdr3_nt: TGTGCCAGTAGGGACGGGAGCTCCTACAATGAGCAGTTCTTC
cdr3_aa: CASRDGSSYNEQFF

j_call: TRBJ2-5
clone_size: .
d_call: TRBD1
v_call: TRBV27
cdr3_nt: TGTGCCAGCAGTTTCGCGACAGGGCAAGGGGGGACCCAGTACTTC
cdr3_aa: CASSFATGQGGTQYF

j_call: TRBJ2-6
clone_size: .
d_call: TRBD1
v_call: TRBV5-8
cdr3_nt: TGTGCCAGCAGCGTACATAGGGGGCTAAGCTCTGGGGCCAACGTCCTGACTTTC
cdr3_aa: CASSVHRGLSSGANVLTF

j_call: TRBJ2-3
clone_size: .
d_call: .
v_call: TRBV7-8
cdr3_nt: TGTGCCACTAACCCCGGGGTGAGCACAGATACGCAGTATTTT
cdr3_aa: CATNPGVSTDTQYF

j_call: TRBJ2-3
clone_size: .
d_call: TRBD1
v_call: TRBV27
cdr3_nt: TGTGCCACCTGGACAGGGTTTAGCACAGATACGCAGTATTTT
cdr3_aa: CATWTGFSTDTQYF

j_call: TRBJ2-7
clone_size: .
d_call: TRBD2
v_call: TRBV28
cdr3_nt: TGTGCCACACACGGCGGGAGCTCTTACGAGCAGTACTTC
cdr3_aa: CATHGGSSYEQYF